This T cell receptor beta chain was observed in a study of long-term antiretroviral therapy in people with HIV (dated by TCRdb to between 2021 and 2023). Some background on the complete study: Collection of the earliest samples took place about a decade ahead of the 2015 WHO recommendation for immediate ART, at a time when ART was typically delayed until CD4 counts fell. Whether ART initiation and durable HIV suppression were associated with changes in peripheral blood TRB repertoire composition and diversity was tested in a retrospective serial study. A total of 150 to 200 cryopreserved PBMC samples came from a few dozen adults with confirmed HIV infection and were collected serially over a mean of about six years (range 1-12). About 40% of the 30 participants with HIV were female. No cross-contamination during QIAcube processing was seen in test extractions of a monoclonal T-cell line run alongside around 30 polyclonal samples. On the study overall, not on this receptor specifically: At every time point, the repertoire was dominated by expanded TRB clones first identified before ART initiation, although this dominance fluctuated and, in many PLHIV, declined after ART. No data were available on ART adherence, viral resistance or therapy changes, limiting inferences about post-ART repertoire changes. Owing to limited PBMC availability, only the TCR beta chain was sequenced, without alpha chain pairing. The samples were dated from about 2003 to 2018, and the ART regimens that were used may be less effective than current ART regimens. Starting ART was linked to a significant rise in TRB diversity, yet even with long-term ART the diversity remained significantly lower than in transplant donor controls. Unsorted PBMC were profiled instead of sorted CD4+ and CD8+ T cells because pre-ART samples had limited cell numbers. Narrower CDR3 length ranges were observed in HIV repertoires than in controls, and an antigen-experienced repertoire with only a slight naive shift after ART was suggested by the network structure.

The immunoSEQ hsTCRB v3.0 assay was used at survey level resolution to sequence the TRB variable region. A depth of roughly 40,000-50,000 T-cell genomes per sample was targeted for TRB sequencing. TRB libraries were pooled and sequenced on an Illumina MiSeq using a v3 150-cycle kit. On the authors' methods: Analysis of repertoires was carried out in R inside a reproducible Nextflow workflow spanning QC, data transformation and analysis. LymphoSeq2, an R package for exploring AIRR-Seq data, was used to implement the custom analyses. After excluding a handful of samples that yielded fewer than 5000 total TRB sequences, 188 HIV repertoires remained for analysis. Among the roughly 200 retained HIV repertoires, fewer than 65 were collected before ART initiation and around 130 after ART initiation. Repertoires were downsampled to 5000 TRB nucleotide sequences, and summary statistics were averaged over 100 downsampling iterations. TRB sequences were retained for analysis only if CDR3 regions of at least seven amino acids were present. Diversity was assessed using a clonality score derived from Shannon entropy and using the Gini coefficient. Repertoire networks linked the top 5000 CDR3 amino acid sequences whenever two sequences differed by an edit distance of one. GLIPH2 predicted antigen specificity groups and MHC restriction for TRB CDR3 amino acid sequences. Known CMV, EBV, HIV or tissue antigen associations were flagged by matching CDR3 amino acid sequences against VDJdb and McPAS-TCR. Pre-ART, post-ART and control groups were compared with Wilcoxon signed-rank tests and Holm-Bonferroni correction. TCRdb took this table from immuneACCESS and kept in-frame rearrangements with V and J called. Such tables lack part of the clones; where checked against another copy, unresolved V genes explain under half of the gap, and the rest is unexplained. V and J calls and clone size are those listed in that table; D and trimming were worked out from the DNA. The sample table lists fewer than 30,000 clones, roughly 84% of them with a count of one. The ten largest clones add up to approximately 10% of the sample.

In its sample, this clone was seen once. The clone's antigen remains unknown. The sample holds no much larger clone one base away, and base qualities are not on file. The CDR3 starts with the cysteine, ends with the phenylalanine, and has 17 residues. Left in the record is the CDR3 DNA by itself, 51 bases read in frame from the first base. In the germline V gene, CDR1 corresponds to KGHSH and CDR2 to LQKENI. For this chain, trimming is 2 bases at the V end and 5 bases at the J end, and the number of junction bases without a gene match is 12. To be included, a participant needed at least one PBMC sample from before ART initiation plus at least two post-ART samples. Treatment was received in the United States of America by all participants with HIV. Before DNA extraction, cryopreserved samples of about 0.95-11 million PBMC were thawed and washed. At the time of the earliest PBMC sample, participants with HIV were aged between roughly 20 and 54 years. Each participant contributed PBMC samples from 1-4 timepoints before ART initiation and 2-8 timepoints after ART initiation, with a median of 7 samples. For every participant, serial HIV viral load, CD4+ T-cell count, ART history and demographic data were obtained. Using a Qiagen kit on a QIAcube, genomic DNA was extracted from unsorted PBMC, with samples processed in batches of 12.

The sequence links TRBV18 to TRBJ2-7; TRBD2 agrees with 10 junctional bases. The input for sequencing was unsorted PBMCs, taken 2.8 years after starting antiretroviral therapy. The sequence came from a man under 40 with HIV. The CDR3 sequence is CASSPYHQASGSNEQYF. The DNA sequence is TGTGCCAGCTCACCATACCATCAAGCTAGCGGGAGTAACGAGCAGTACTTC.